The 9 T cell receptor beta chains reported below all come from one sample, sequenced in a study of shared clonotypes between healthy human individuals (dated by TCRdb to about 2020). The library was generated by the immunoSEQ multiplex PCR assay. This is the immuneACCESS table as TCRdb keeps it, with only in-frame sequences that have V and J called. A part of the clones is gone; compared with another copy, unresolved V genes explain less than half, and the rest is unexplained. Present in this sample are fewer than 1.8 million clones, less than 99% of which were seen just once. The top ten hold roughly 0.35% of the sample. Input material: naive CD4+ T cells sorted from blood. This sample's cell subset or site label indicates: CD45RA+ positively selected. The receptors were sampled from a man younger than 40 in good health.

In DNA, the CDR3 is TGCGCCAGCAGCCAAGAGTTCAGACAGGGATTCACCGGGGAGCTGTTTTTT. Translated, it gives CASSQEFRQGFTGELFF. The chain uses TRBV4-3 and TRBJ2-2; 7 bases line up with TRBD1. V shed 0 bases, J shed 4 bases, and the junction held 8 bases outside the gene matches. This CDR3 is built from 17 residues. From germline, CDR1 is LGHNA and CDR2 YSLEER.

The genes are TRBV7-8 and TRBJ1-2, with D perhaps TRBD1 (5 bases). V lost 5 bases to trimming and J lost 7 bases, with 14 bases between them. Germline CDR1 reads SGHVS; CDR2 reads FQNEAQ. This CDR3 is 13 amino acids long. CDR3 sequence reads: CASSLGTDSGYTF. CDR3 DNA sequence: TGTGCCAGCAGCCTAGGGACTGATAGTGGCTACACCTTC.

This clone has a single count. V and J are TRBV5-8 and TRBJ2-3; no definite D call. Germline CDR1 reads SGHTS; CDR2 reads YDEGEE. CDR3 length: 14 residues. V was shortened by 0 bases and J by 3 bases, with 8 bases between the two germline ends. The CDR3 is CASSLGLRTDTQYF. CDR3 bases: TGTGCCAGCAGCTTGGGTCTGAGGACAGATACGCAGTATTTT.

The chain combines TRBV5-1 with TRBJ2-2; TRBD2 agrees at 11 bases. V shed 4 bases and J 4 bases; nucleotides not matched to a gene: 3. From germline, CDR1 is SGHRS and CDR2 YFSETQ. The CDR3 spans 15 residues. The CDR3 protein is CASSPTSGATGELFF. CDR3 sequence (DNA): TGCGCCAGCAGCCCGACTAGCGGGGCCACCGGGGAGCTGTTTTTT.

This chain links TRBV25-1 with TRBJ1-1; 7 bases line up with TRBD1. CDR1 is MGHDK, CDR2 SYGVNS, per germline. The CDR3 is 13 amino acids. Trimming cost V 6 bases and J 3 bases; bases outside gene matches: 4. CDR3 coding DNA: TGTGCCAGCAGCTCAGGGGGGTACACTGAAGCTTTCTTT. Its translation: CASSSGGYTEAFF. Full variable domain (outside the CDR3, taken from reference TRBV25-1 and TRBJ1-1): EADIYQTPRYLVIGTGKKITLECSQTMGHDKMYWYQQDPGMELHLIHYSYGVNSTEKGDLSSESTVSRIRTEHFPLTLESARPSHTSQYLCASSSGGYTEAFFGQGTRLTVV.

The chain is built from TRBV16 and TRBJ2-7; D call uncertain. The germline V and J ends were trimmed by 8 bases and 0 bases, with 17 bases remaining between them. The CDR3 sequence is 15 residues long. Germline V gene data show CDR1 as KGHSY and CDR2 as FQNENV. CDR3: CASAVGRISSYEQYF. The CDR3 DNA reads as TGTGCCAGCGCCGTTGGGCGTATCAGCTCCTACGAGCAGTACTTC.

This chain links TRBV4-3 with TRBJ2-3; 8 positions match TRBD2. The CDR3 has 15 amino acids. The V and J ends lost 3 bases and 2 bases, in that order; junction bases with no gene match: 4. In germline, CDR1 is LGHNA, CDR2 YSLEER. The CDR3 sequence: CASSQIAGSTDTQYF. CDR3 DNA sequence: TGCGCCAGCAGCCAGATAGCGGGATCCACAGATACGCAGTATTTT.

The rearrangement joins TRBV30 to TRBJ2-1, with TRBD1 identical over 8 bases. Germline V CDR1 and CDR2: GTSNPN, SVGIG (reference sequence). The CDR3 loop spans 14 amino acids. V gave up 5 bases and J gave up 4 bases; unmatched junction bases: 7. The DNA for the CDR3 is TGTGCCTGGGGGGCGGGACAGGCTTACAATGAGCAGTTCTTC. This codes for CAWGAGQAYNEQFF.

V gene TRBV11-3 combines with J gene TRBJ2-7; D gene ambiguous. The CDR3 is 14 residues long. V was shortened by 5 bases and J by 6 bases, with 17 bases between the two germline ends. Per the germline V gene, CDR1 is SGHNT and CDR2 is YENEEA. CDR3: CASSPPGPGGEQYF. DNA of the CDR3: TGTGCCAGCAGCCCCCCAGGTCCAGGCGGCGAGCAGTACTTC.